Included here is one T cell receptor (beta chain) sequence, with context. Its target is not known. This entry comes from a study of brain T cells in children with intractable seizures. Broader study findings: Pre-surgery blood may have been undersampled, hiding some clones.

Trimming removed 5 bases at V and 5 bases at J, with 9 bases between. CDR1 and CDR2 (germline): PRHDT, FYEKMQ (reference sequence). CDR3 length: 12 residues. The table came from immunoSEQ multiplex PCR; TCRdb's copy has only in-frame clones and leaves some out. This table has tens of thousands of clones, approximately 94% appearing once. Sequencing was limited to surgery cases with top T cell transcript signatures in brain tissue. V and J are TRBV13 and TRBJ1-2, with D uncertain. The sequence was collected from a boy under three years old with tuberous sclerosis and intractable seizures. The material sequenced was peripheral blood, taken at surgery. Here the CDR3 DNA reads TGTGCCAGCAGCGGCCTAGGTTATGGCTACACCTTC. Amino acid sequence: CASSGLGYGYTF.